These 32 T cell receptor beta chains share one sample of origin, sequenced in a study of cytomegalovirus exposure and HLA in healthy donors. PCR was performed using 60 Vbeta and 13 Jbeta primers. The repertoire was sequenced with immunoSEQ multiplex PCR; TCRdb's copy has only in-frame clones and lacks some. Here the sample spans around 190,000 clones, around 77% being singletons. Sequenced sample: PBMCs. These receptors were obtained from a woman under 40 in good health and CMV-seronegative.

The genes are TRBV11-2 and TRBJ2-7; 9 positions match TRBD2. CDR1 SGHAT and CDR2 FQNNGV come from the germline V gene. J was trimmed by 5 bases and V by 5 bases; bases with no gene match: 7. The CDR3 spans 14 residues. CDR3 bases: TGTGCCAGCAGCCCCGGGCCTAGCGGGAACGAGCAGTACTTC. Its protein product is CASSPGPSGNEQYF.

J is TRBJ2-7 and V is TRBV7-2; 8 positions agree with TRBD1. Germline V gene data show CDR1 as SGHTA and CDR2 as FQGNSA. V lost 5 bases, J lost 2 bases, and 8 bases stayed unmatched. The CDR3 extends over 15 amino acids. The CDR3 DNA is TGTGCCAGCAGCCCCGGCAGGGGGCCCACCTACGAGCAGTACTTC. Translated: CASSPGRGPTYEQYF.

The chain is built from TRBV5-6 and TRBJ2-5, with D perhaps TRBD1 (6 bases). With 4 bases removed from V and 2 bases from J, the gap between germline ends came to 12 bases. The CDR3 loop spans 14 amino acids. Per germline, CDR1 SGHDT and CDR2 YYEEEE. CDR3 sequence (DNA): TGTGCCAGCAGCGATCAACAGGGTCAAGAGACCCAGTACTTC. Translated, it gives CASSDQQGQETQYF.

The rearrangement joins TRBV2 to TRBJ1-1, with unresolved D. Trimming left V 3 bases short and J 3 bases short, with 11 bases between. CDR1 and CDR2 from the germline V gene are SNHLY and FYNNEI. The CDR3 is 14 residues long. CDR3 DNA: TGTGCCAGCAGTGACAGCGGGATGGACACTGAAGCTTTCTTT. Encoded protein: CASSDSGMDTEAFF.

This clone was counted a single time. The rearrangement uses TRBV5-6 and TRBJ1-2, with D possibly being TRBD1 (5 bases). Germline V gene data show CDR1 as SGHDT and CDR2 as YYEEEE. This CDR3 has 13 amino acids. Trimming cost V 0 bases and J 4 bases, with 7 bases left between them. As DNA, the CDR3 is TGTGCCAGCAGCTTGGGGGACTTCTATGGCTACACCTTC. This sequence encodes CASSLGDFYGYTF.

The chain has TRBV6-1 and TRBJ1-1, with a weak D call TRBD1 (5 bases). The CDR3 extends over 14 amino acids. CDR1 and CDR2 from the germline V gene are MNHNS and SASEGT. V was shortened by 4 bases and J by 4 bases, with 13 bases between the two germline ends. CDR3: CASSVQGFRTEAFF. In nucleotides, the CDR3 is TGTGCCAGCAGTGTCCAGGGATTTCGCACTGAAGCTTTCTTT.

The chain joins TRBV7-3 to TRBJ1-1, with 9 positions matching TRBD1. The length of the CDR3 is 14 residues. The V gene end was trimmed by 5 bases and the J gene end by 4 bases; junction bases not matched to a gene: 5. The germline CDR1 and CDR2 sequences are SGHTA and FQGTGA. The CDR3 reads CASSLWDRATEAFF. The CDR3 DNA reads TGTGCCAGCAGCCTATGGGACAGGGCCACTGAAGCTTTCTTT.

The rearrangement joins TRBV5-8 to TRBJ2-2, with 14 bases aligning to TRBD2. The CDR3 has 17 amino acids. Germline CDR1 reads SGHTS; CDR2 reads YDEGEE. J lost 6 bases, V lost 0 bases, and 4 bases had no gene match. The CDR3 region is CASSLGGLAGGSGELFF. Here the CDR3 DNA reads TGTGCCAGCAGCTTGGGAGGACTAGCGGGGGGCTCCGGGGAGCTGTTTTTT.

V and J are TRBV19 and TRBJ2-1, with a possible D match to TRBD2 (7 bases). This CDR3 has 14 residues. Germline V CDR1 and CDR2: LNHDA, SQIVND (reference sequence). Trimming cost V 3 bases and J 6 bases, with 12 bases left between them. The CDR3 sequence: CASSIRGARNEQFF. The CDR3 DNA reads as TGTGCCAGTAGTATCCGGGGGGCACGCAATGAGCAGTTCTTC.

V is TRBV10-3 and J is TRBJ2-5; 9 nucleotides align to TRBD2. Germline lookup yields CDR1 ENHRY and CDR2 SYGVKD. CDR3 length equals 15 residues. Losses at the gene ends were 3 bases for V and 1 base for J; bases not matched to a gene: 3. Here the CDR3 DNA reads TGTGCCATCAGTGACGCTAGCGGGACCCAAGAGACCCAGTACTTC. Amino acids: CAISDASGTQETQYF.

The rearrangement joins TRBV27 to TRBJ2-7, with D possibly matching TRBD1 (5 bases). CDR3 size: 14 residues. CDR1 MNHEY and CDR2 SMNVEV come from the germline V gene (reference sequence). The V gene lost 5 bases and the J gene lost 3 bases, with 14 bases spanning the gap. The CDR3, as DNA: TGTGCCAGCAGTCCACGACAGACCTACTACGAGCAGTACTTC. It encodes CASSPRQTYYEQYF.

The gene calls are TRBV2 and TRBJ2-5; 10 bases match TRBD1. The J call may be wrong; the DNA end is better matched by TRBJ2-7. CDR1 is SNHLY and CDR2 is FYNNEI in the germline V gene. This CDR3 comprises 14 residues. As DNA, the CDR3 is TGTGCCAGCAGTCCGGGACAGGGGTATGGCGAGCAGTACTTC. Protein sequence: CASSPGQGYGEQYF.

V usage is TRBV28 and J usage is TRBJ1-5; unclear D gene. Germline loops: CDR1 MDHEN, CDR2 SYDVKM. This CDR3 has 14 amino acids. The V end lost 2 bases, the J end lost 3 bases, and 8 bases lay between the germline ends. CDR3 loop: CASSLGRFNQPQHF. CDR3 in DNA: TGTGCCAGCAGTTTAGGCAGATTCAATCAGCCCCAGCATTTT.

This rearrangement joins TRBV7-9 to TRBJ1-4, with 10 bases identical to TRBD1. Trimming took 5 bases from V and 10 from J; bases not matched to a gene: 7. The CDR3 is made up of 14 amino acids. Germline V lookup: CDR1 SEHNR, CDR2 FQNEAQ (reference sequence). CDR3 coding DNA: TGTGCCAGCAGCCGACAGGGGGCGGAAGGAAAACTGTTTTTT. Its protein is CASSRQGAEGKLFF. Based on the CDR3 plus reference TRBV7-9 and TRBJ1-4, the full variable domain is DTGVSQNPRHKITKRGQNVTFRCDPISEHNRLYWYRQTLGQGPEFLTYFQNEAQLEKSRLLSDRFSAERPKGSFSTLEIQRTEQGDSAMYLCASSRQGAEGKLFFGSGTQLSVL.

This clone was observed a few times. The V call is TRBV5-6, the J call TRBJ2-5; 9 nucleotides line up with TRBD2. The J call may be in error: the DNA end matches TRBJ2-7 better. There are 15 residues in the CDR3. CDR1 and CDR2 (germline): SGHDT, YYEEEE. The CDR3, as DNA: TGTGCCAGCAGCTTTGGTGGGGCGGGGGGGCGCGAGCAGTACTTC. Encoded protein: CASSFGGAGGREQYF.

This clone was seen a handful of times. V usage is TRBV11-2 and J usage is TRBJ2-1; 9 nucleotides align to TRBD2. This CDR3 is 19 amino acids long. The germline V gene encodes CDR1 SGHAT and CDR2 FQNNGV. The V and J ends lost 5 bases and 4 bases, in that order; junction bases with no gene match: 18. The CDR3 DNA sequence: TGTGCCAGCAGCCCCCGGCTAGCGGGGACTCCCTCTTCATACAATGAGCAGTTCTTC. It is translated as CASSPRLAGTPSSYNEQFF.

The V call is TRBV4-1, the J call TRBJ2-7; weak D call: TRBD1 (5 bases). This CDR3 comprises 14 residues. The V end lost 2 bases, the J end lost 4 bases, and 12 bases lay between the germline ends. Germline V gene data show CDR1 as MGHRA and CDR2 as YSYEKL. CDR3 region: CASSQRATDYEQYF. In DNA, the CDR3 is TGCGCCAGCAGCCAAAGGGCGACAGATTACGAGCAGTACTTC.

This clone was seen once. The rearrangement uses TRBV27 and TRBJ2-1, with D perhaps TRBD2 (8 bases). Germline values: CDR1 MNHEY, CDR2 SMNVEV (reference sequence). The CDR3 loop spans 18 amino acids. The V end was cut by 5 bases, the J end by 6 bases, with 26 bases between. CDR3: CASSPRGFSGGILNEQFF. The DNA of the CDR3 is TGTGCCAGCAGTCCCAGGGGGTTCAGCGGGGGAATTCTCAATGAGCAGTTCTTC.

This clone has only one observation. The chain employs TRBV7-6 and TRBJ2-1, with 12 bases aligning to TRBD2. The CDR3 contains 19 residues. Germline loops: CDR1 SGHVS, CDR2 FNYEAQ. The J segment lost 5 bases and the V segment lost 0 bases, leaving 11 bases of the junction unmatched. The CDR3 sequence: CASSLAPASGRAFHNEQFF. Here the CDR3 DNA reads TGTGCCAGCAGCTTAGCCCCCGCTAGCGGGAGGGCCTTCCACAATGAGCAGTTCTTC.

The rearrangement uses TRBV5-1 and TRBJ2-7; no firm D call. Germline V gives CDR1 SGHRS, CDR2 YFSETQ. V lost 4 bases and J lost 3, with 11 bases in between. The CDR3 is 13 residues long. In DNA, the CDR3 is TGCGCCAGCAGCCGTCCCTCCGGCTACGAGCAGTACTTC. Translating it yields CASSRPSGYEQYF.

Note on this clone: The germline gene is not matched at one end of the junction; a read error may be the cause. The chain employs TRBV6-6 and TRBJ1-2; the D is unclear. The CDR3 totals 12 residues. The germline V gene encodes CDR1 MNHNY and CDR2 SVGAGI (reference sequence). CDR3 in amino acids: CASMEEVYGYPF. The CDR3 DNA reads as TGTGCCAGCATGGAGGAAGTCTATGGCTACCCCTTC.

This sequence joins TRBV10-3 and TRBJ1-5; tentatively, D is TRBD1 (6 bases). CDR1 and CDR2 (germline): ENHRY, SYGVKD. CDR3 size: 12 residues. V dropped 6 bases and J dropped 8 bases, with 11 bases sitting between them. This chain's CDR3 is CAISQGNKPQHF. The CDR3 nucleotides read TGTGCCATCAGCCAGGGGAATAAGCCCCAGCATTTT.

This clone was observed a single time. V is TRBV6-1 and J is TRBJ2-5; TRBD2 aligns across 10 bases. J gave up 4 bases and V 6 bases, and 5 bases lay outside the gene matches. Germline CDR1 is MNHNS and CDR2 is SASEGT. This CDR3 region has 14 residues. CDR3 in DNA: TGTGCCAGCAGCCACCTAGCGGGAGCAGAGACCCAGTACTTC. It specifies CASSHLAGAETQYF.

The chain uses TRBV29-1 and TRBJ1-1, with 7 bases identical to TRBD1. From germline, CDR1 is SQVTM and CDR2 ANQGSEA. This CDR3 region has 12 residues. Trimming at V came to 6 bases and at J to 6 bases, leaving 7 bases not matched to a gene. The CDR3 sequence: CSVMTGWSEAFF. In DNA form, the CDR3 reads TGCAGCGTGATGACAGGGTGGTCTGAAGCTTTCTTT.

This sequence joins TRBV5-6 and TRBJ2-7; D perhaps matches TRBD1 (6 bases). This CDR3 has 12 amino acids. Germline CDR1 and CDR2: SGHDT and YYEEEE. The V gene lost 1 base and the J gene lost 5 bases, with 7 bases spanning the gap. CDR3 sequence (DNA): TGTGCCAGCAGCTTGCACAGGGACGAGCAGTACTTC. Translation: CASSLHRDEQYF.

Only one count was recorded for this clone. The junction differs from germline at one of its ends, possibly a read error. The chain couples TRBV6-6 to TRBJ1-5, with a possible D match to TRBD1 (6 bases). Germline values: CDR1 MNHNY, CDR2 SVGAGI (reference sequence). This CDR3 has 16 residues. This chain's CDR3 is CASSYSHRVSSQPQHF. The CDR3 bases are TGTGCCAGCAGTTACTCCCACAGGGTTAGCAGTCAGCCCCAGCATTTT.

This chain uses TRBV7-2 with TRBJ2-1; 12 bases are a match to TRBD2. Germline values: CDR1 SGHTA, CDR2 FQGNSA. Trimming removed 1 base from V and 8 bases from J; junction bases left unmatched: 12. This CDR3 has 18 amino acids. CDR3 loop: CASSLVGWASGRGDEQFF. CDR3 DNA: TGTGCCAGCAGCTTAGTGGGTTGGGCTAGCGGGAGGGGAGATGAGCAGTTCTTC.

V and J are TRBV11-2 and TRBJ1-1, with unresolved D. V dropped 1 base and J dropped 4 bases, with 7 bases sitting between them. The germline V gene has CDR1 SGHAT and CDR2 FQNNGV. The CDR3 spans 13 residues. CDR3 sequence: CASSLGEATEAFF. In nucleotides, the CDR3 is TGTGCCAGCAGCTTAGGGGAGGCCACTGAAGCTTTCTTT.

J is TRBJ2-5 and V is TRBV7-2; TRBD2 agrees at 15 bases. Germline trimming cut 4 bases from V and 5 bases from J; bases unmatched to any gene: 2. The CDR3 has 15 amino acids. Per the germline V gene, CDR1 is SGHTA and CDR2 is FQGNSA. CDR3 protein: CASSSGLAGGETQYF. CDR3 DNA: TGTGCCAGCAGCTCGGGACTAGCGGGAGGTGAGACCCAGTACTTC.

The chain has TRBV4-2 and TRBJ2-5; a weak D match, TRBD2 (6 bases). CDR1 and CDR2 from the germline V gene are LGHNA and YNFKEQ. The CDR3 is 16 amino acids. V was cut by 3 bases and J by 4 bases, with 18 bases left in between. The CDR3 DNA follows: TGTGCCAGCAGCCAGACCCCACACGGGAGTCGAGAGACCCAGTACTTC. This encodes CASSQTPHGSRETQYF.

The chain links TRBV7-9 to TRBJ2-3; D not certain. V was cut by 1 base and J by 8 bases, with 13 bases left in between. Per germline, CDR1 SEHNR and CDR2 FQNEAQ (reference sequence). The CDR3 loop spans 14 amino acids. The CDR3 here is CASSLESWPPTQYF. For the CDR3, the DNA is TGTGCCAGCAGCTTAGAATCGTGGCCCCCTACGCAGTATTTT.

The chain carries TRBV7-9 and TRBJ2-1, with D tentatively TRBD2 (5 bases). In germline, CDR1 is SEHNR, CDR2 FQNEAQ (reference sequence). The CDR3 is 16 residues long. Trimming removed 1 base from V and 3 bases from J, with 13 bases in between. CDR3 coding DNA: TGTGCCAGCAGCTTAGTAGCGCCCATCAACTACAATGAGCAGTTCTTC. Its protein is CASSLVAPINYNEQFF. The whole variable domain, remainder taken from reference TRBV7-9 and TRBJ2-1, is DTGVSQNPRHKITKRGQNVTFRCDPISEHNRLYWYRQTLGQGPEFLTYFQNEAQLEKSRLLSDRFSAERPKGSFSTLEIQRTEQGDSAMYLCASSLVAPINYNEQFFGPGTRLTVL.